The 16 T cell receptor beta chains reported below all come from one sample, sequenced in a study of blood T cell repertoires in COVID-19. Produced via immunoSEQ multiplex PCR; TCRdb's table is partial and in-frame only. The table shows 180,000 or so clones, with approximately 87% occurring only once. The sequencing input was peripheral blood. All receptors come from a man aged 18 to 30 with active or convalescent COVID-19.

The CDR3 protein is CASSLTSGSVGDTQYF. The CDR3 DNA is TGTGCCAGCAGCCTTACTAGCGGGAGCGTTGGGGATACGCAGTATTTT. The chain couples TRBV7-9 to TRBJ2-3, with 11 bases aligning to TRBD2. Germline V gene sequence: CDR1 SEHNR, CDR2 FQNEAQ (reference sequence). V dropped 5 bases and J dropped 6; count of bases not matched to a gene: 10. This CDR3 is 16 amino acids long.

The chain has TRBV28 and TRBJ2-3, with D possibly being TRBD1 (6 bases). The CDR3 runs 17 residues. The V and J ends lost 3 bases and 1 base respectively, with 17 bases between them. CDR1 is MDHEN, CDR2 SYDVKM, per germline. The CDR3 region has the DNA TGTGCCAGCAGTTTTCTCCCCAGGGGAAGGGGCACAGATACGCAGTATTTT. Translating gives CASSFLPRGRGTDTQYF. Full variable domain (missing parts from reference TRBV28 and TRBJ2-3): DVKVTQSSRYLVKRTGEKVFLECVQDMDHENMFWYRQDPGLGLRLIYFSYDVKMKEKGDIPEGYSVSREKKERFSLILESASTNQTSMYLCASSFLPRGRGTDTQYFGPGTRLTVL.

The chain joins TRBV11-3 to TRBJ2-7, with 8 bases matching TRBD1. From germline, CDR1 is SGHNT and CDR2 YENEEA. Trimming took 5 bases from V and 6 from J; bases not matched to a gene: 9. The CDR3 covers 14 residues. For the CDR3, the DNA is TGTGCCAGCAGCCCCCGGGACAGGTTGGTCGAGCAGTACTTC. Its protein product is CASSPRDRLVEQYF.

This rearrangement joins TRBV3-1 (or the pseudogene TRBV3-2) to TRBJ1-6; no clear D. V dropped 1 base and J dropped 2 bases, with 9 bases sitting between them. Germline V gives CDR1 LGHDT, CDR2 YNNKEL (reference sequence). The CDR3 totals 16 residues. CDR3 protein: CASSQGAQTYNSPLHF. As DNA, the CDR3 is TGTGCCAGCAGCCAAGGGGCGCAGACCTATAATTCACCCCTCCACTTT.

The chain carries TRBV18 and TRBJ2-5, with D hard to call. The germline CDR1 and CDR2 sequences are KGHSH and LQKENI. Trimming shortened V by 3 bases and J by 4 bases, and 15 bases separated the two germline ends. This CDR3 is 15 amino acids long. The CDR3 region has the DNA TGTGCCAGCTCACCGGTCTTCGCGCGCCCAGAGACCCAGTACTTC. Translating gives CASSPVFARPETQYF.

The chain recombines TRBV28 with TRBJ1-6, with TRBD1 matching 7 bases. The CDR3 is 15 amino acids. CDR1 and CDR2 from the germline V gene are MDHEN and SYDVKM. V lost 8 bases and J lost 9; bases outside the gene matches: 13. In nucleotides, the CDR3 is TGTGCCAGCGGGATACCCACAGGGGATGGTTCACCCCTCCACTTT. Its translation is CASGIPTGDGSPLHF. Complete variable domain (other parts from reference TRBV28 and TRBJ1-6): DVKVTQSSRYLVKRTGEKVFLECVQDMDHENMFWYRQDPGLGLRLIYFSYDVKMKEKGDIPEGYSVSREKKERFSLILESASTNQTSMYLCASGIPTGDGSPLHFGNGTRLTVT.

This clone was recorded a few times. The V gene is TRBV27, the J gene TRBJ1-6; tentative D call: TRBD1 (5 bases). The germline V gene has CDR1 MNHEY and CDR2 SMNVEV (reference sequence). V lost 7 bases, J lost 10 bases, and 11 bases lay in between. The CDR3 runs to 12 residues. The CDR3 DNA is TGTGCCAGCAAAGGGGTAGGATCACCCCTCCACTTT. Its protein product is CASKGVGSPLHF.

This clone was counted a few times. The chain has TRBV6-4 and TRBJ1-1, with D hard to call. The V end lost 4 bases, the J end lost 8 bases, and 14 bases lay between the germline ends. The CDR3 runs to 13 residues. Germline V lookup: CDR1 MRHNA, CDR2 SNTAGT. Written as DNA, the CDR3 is TGTGCCAGCAGTGGACAAACCCCCGGAGAAGCTTTCTTT. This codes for CASSGQTPGEAFF.

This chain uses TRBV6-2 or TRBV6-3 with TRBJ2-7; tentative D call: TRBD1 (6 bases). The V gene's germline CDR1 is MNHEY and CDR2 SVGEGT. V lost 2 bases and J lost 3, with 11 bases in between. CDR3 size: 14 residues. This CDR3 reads CASSYSAGVYEQYF. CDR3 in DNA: TGTGCCAGCAGTTACAGCGCAGGGGTCTACGAGCAGTACTTC.

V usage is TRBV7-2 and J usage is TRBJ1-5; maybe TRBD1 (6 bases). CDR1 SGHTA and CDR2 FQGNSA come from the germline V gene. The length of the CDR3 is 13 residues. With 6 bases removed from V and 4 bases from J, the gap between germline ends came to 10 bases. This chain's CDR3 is CASSGQFNQPQHF. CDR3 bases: TGTGCCAGCAGTGGACAGTTTAATCAGCCCCAGCATTTT.

Here the CDR3 reads CASSEVSTGELFF. The CDR3 DNA reads TGTGCCAGTTCGGAGGTTAGCACCGGGGAGCTGTTTTTT. This chain joins TRBV3-1 (or the pseudogene TRBV3-2) and TRBJ2-2; a possible D gene is TRBD2 (5 bases). Germline V lookup: CDR1 LGHDT, CDR2 YNNKEL (reference sequence). The CDR3 loop spans 13 amino acids. V was clipped by 9 bases and J by 4 bases, with 12 bases between them.

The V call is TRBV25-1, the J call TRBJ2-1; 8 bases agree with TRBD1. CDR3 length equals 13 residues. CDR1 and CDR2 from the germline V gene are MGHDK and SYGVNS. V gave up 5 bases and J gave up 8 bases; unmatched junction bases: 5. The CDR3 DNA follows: TGTGCCAGCAGTCGACAGGGGTGGGATGAGCAGTTCTTC. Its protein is CASSRQGWDEQFF.

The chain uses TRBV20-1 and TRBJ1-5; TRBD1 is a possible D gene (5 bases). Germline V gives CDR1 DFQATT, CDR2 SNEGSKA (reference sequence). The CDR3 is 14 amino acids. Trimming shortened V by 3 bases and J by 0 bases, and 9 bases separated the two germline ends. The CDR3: CSASNGGSNQPQHF. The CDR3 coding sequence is TGCAGTGCTAGTAACGGGGGTAGCAATCAGCCCCAGCATTTT.

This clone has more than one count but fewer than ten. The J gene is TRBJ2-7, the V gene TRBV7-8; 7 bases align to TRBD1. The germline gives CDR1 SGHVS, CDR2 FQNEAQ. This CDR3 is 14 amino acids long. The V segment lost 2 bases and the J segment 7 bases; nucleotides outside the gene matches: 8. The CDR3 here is CASSLSTGVGEQYF. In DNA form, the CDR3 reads TGTGCCAGCAGCTTATCCACAGGGGTAGGAGAGCAGTACTTC.

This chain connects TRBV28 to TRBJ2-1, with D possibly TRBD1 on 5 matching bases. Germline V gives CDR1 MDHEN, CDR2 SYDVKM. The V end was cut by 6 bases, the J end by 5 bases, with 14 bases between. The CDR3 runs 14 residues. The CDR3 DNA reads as TGTGCCAGCAGGGGGTCCGGACATAACAATGAGCAGTTCTTC. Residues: CASRGSGHNNEQFF.

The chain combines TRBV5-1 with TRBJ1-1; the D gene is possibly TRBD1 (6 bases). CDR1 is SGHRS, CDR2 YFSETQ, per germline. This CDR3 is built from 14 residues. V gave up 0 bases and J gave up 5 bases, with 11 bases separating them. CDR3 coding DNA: TGCGCCAGCAGCTTGGAACAGGGATTGACTGAAGCTTTCTTT. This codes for CASSLEQGLTEAFF.